The clone carrying this TCR beta chain occurred a few times. Its antigen is unknown. This sample is part of a study of T cells after yellow fever vaccination. Study summary: The fractions with low cell numbers were processed using SMART-Seq v4 Ultra Low Input. Study-wide results and limits: Overlap between CD4 and CD8 compartments was detected for a small share of clonotypes. Reappearance after the booster was observed for most primary-vaccination clones (roughly 97% CD4, over 70% CD8).

Trimming shortened V by 0 bases and J by 5 bases, and 10 bases separated the two germline ends. CDR3 length equals 14 residues. Germline CDR1 WNHNN, CDR2 SYGVQD (reference sequence). 5'RACE template switching added a universal primer site and UMIs to TCR cDNA. TCRdb analysed the 5' RACE reads with MiXCR anew, one entry per CDR3 protein. The data hold under 700,000 distinct CDR3 sequences, with less than 20% observed a single time. This TCR came from a man younger than 35 who received the YFV17D yellow fever vaccine. The input for sequencing was PBMCs, taken less than 6 days after the first yellow fever vaccination. The genes are TRBV10-1 and TRBJ2-5; D not certain. DNA of the CDR3: TGCGCCAGCAGTGAGTCACGAATCGGGGAGACCCAGTACTTC. Translated: CASSESRIGETQYF.